This T cell receptor beta chain was identified during a study of radiotherapy plus CTLA-4 blockade in lung cancer. The CDR3 is made up of 14 amino acids. The V end was cut by 4 bases, the J end by 7 bases, with 16 bases between. Germline values: CDR1 SEHNR, CDR2 FQNEAQ (reference sequence). The assay was immunoSEQ multiplex PCR, and TCRdb's table has in-frame clones only and misses some. Of around 82,000 clones listed, around 90% are singletons. The table lists this clone with a count of one. This TCR derives from a human donor with non-small cell lung cancer that progressed on radiotherapy plus ipilimumab. The rearrangement links TRBV7-9 to TRBJ1-2; unclear D gene. This material consisted of peripheral blood, taken from a patient treated with radiotherapy plus ipilimumab. The DNA for the CDR3 is TGTGCCAGCAGCTACCCTCAAGGGATGGGTGGCTACACCTTC. Its translation is CASSYPQGMGGYTF.